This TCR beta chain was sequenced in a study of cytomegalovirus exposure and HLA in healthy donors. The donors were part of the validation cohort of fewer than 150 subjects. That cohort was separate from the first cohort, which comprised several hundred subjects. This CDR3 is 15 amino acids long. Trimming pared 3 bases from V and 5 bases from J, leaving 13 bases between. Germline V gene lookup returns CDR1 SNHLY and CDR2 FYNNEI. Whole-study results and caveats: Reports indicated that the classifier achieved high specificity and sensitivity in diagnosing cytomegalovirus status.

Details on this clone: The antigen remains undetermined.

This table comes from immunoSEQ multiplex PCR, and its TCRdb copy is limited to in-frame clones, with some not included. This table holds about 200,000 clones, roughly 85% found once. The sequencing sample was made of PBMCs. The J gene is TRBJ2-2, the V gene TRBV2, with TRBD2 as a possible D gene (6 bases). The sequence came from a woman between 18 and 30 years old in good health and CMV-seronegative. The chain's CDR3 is CASSEGLAMTGELFF. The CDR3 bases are TGTGCCAGCAGTGAGGGTCTAGCGATGACCGGGGAGCTGTTTTTT.